Below are 5 T cell receptor beta chains sequenced from a single sample in a study of blood T cell repertoires in COVID-19. Generated by immunoSEQ multiplex PCR, the TCRdb table keeps only in-frame clones and is missing some. The sample holds about 150,000 clones, 83% seen once. Sequencing input: peripheral blood. These receptors were collected from a woman of 80 years or more with acute or convalescent COVID-19.

About this clone: At the DNA level, this CDR3 is encoded by other sequences in the same sample as well. This CDR3 reads CASSPGEETQYF. Written as DNA, the CDR3 is TGTGCCAGCAGCCCCGGGGAGGAGACCCAGTACTTC. The rearrangement links TRBV9 to TRBJ2-5; tentatively, D is TRBD2 (5 bases). The CDR3 spans 12 residues. V was clipped by 4 bases and J by 5 bases, with 9 bases between them. From germline, CDR1 is SGDLS and CDR2 YYNGEE.

The chain joins TRBV6-9 to TRBJ2-1, with D perhaps TRBD2 (5 bases). In germline, CDR1 is MNHGY, CDR2 SVAAGI. The CDR3 length is 16 residues. V was clipped by 6 bases and J by 3 bases, with 18 bases between them. The CDR3 region is CASSLLAVGVYNEQFF. As DNA, the CDR3 is TGTGCCAGCAGCCTGCTAGCTGTGGGCGTCTACAATGAGCAGTTCTTC.

The chain employs TRBV30 and TRBJ1-4, with 8 bases identical to TRBD1. The trim removed 4 bases at V and 4 bases at J, leaving 5 bases unmatched. CDR1 is GTSNPN, CDR2 SVGIG, per germline (reference sequence). The CDR3 extends over 14 amino acids. The CDR3 nucleotides read TGTGCCTGGACAAGGACAGGGTATAATGAAAAACTGTTTTTT. This codes for CAWTRTGYNEKLFF.

This rearrangement joins TRBV3-1 (or the pseudogene TRBV3-2) to TRBJ1-1; tentative D call: TRBD1 (6 bases). Germline V gene sequence: CDR1 LGHDT, CDR2 YNNKEL (reference sequence). The CDR3 has 14 amino acids. Trimming pared 5 bases from V and 1 base from J, leaving 11 bases between. Written as DNA, the CDR3 is TGTGCCAGCAGCTTCGGGACAAAGAACACTGAAGCTTTCTTT. It translates to CASSFGTKNTEAFF.

The chain couples TRBV7-8 to TRBJ1-1; TRBD1 matches 10 bases. After removal of 5 bases from V and 5 bases from J, the junction contained 14 bases not matched to a gene. This CDR3 spans 17 amino acids. Germline values: CDR1 SGHVS, CDR2 FQNEAQ. CDR3 bases: TGTGCCAGCAGCCGAGGAAGAAGGGACAGGGGCTGGACTGAAGCTTTCTTT. Its protein is CASSRGRRDRGWTEAFF. The full variable domain, with the rest looked up from reference TRBV7-8 and TRBJ1-1, is GAGVSQSPRYKVAKRGQDVALRCDPISGHVSLFWYQQALGQGPEFLTYFQNEAQLDKSGLPSDRFFAERPEGSVSTLKIQRTQQEDSAVYLCASSRGRRDRGWTEAFFGQGTRLTVV.